The 23 T cell receptor beta chains below were found in one sample sequenced in a study of cytomegalovirus exposure and HLA in healthy donors. Primers for the PCR totalled 60 Vbeta and 13 Jbeta. Some clones are missing from TCRdb's copy, which holds only in-frame ones; the method was immunoSEQ multiplex PCR. The table shows 96,000 or so clones, with around 74% occurring only once. The sequenced material came from PBMCs. Receptor source: a female donor in good health and CMV-seropositive.

This clone has at least ten counts. The chain employs TRBV5-6 and TRBJ1-1; TRBD1 matches at 7 bases. Looked up from germline, CDR1 is SGHDT and CDR2 is YYEEEE. This CDR3 has 16 amino acids. J was trimmed by 1 base and V by 2 bases; bases with no gene match: 8. CDR3 residues: CASSLNFWDRNTEAFF. The CDR3 DNA reads as TGTGCCAGCAGCTTAAATTTTTGGGACAGGAACACTGAAGCTTTCTTT.

The V gene is TRBV4-1, the J gene TRBJ2-1; D remains ambiguous. The CDR3 is 15 amino acids. Trimming cost V 0 bases and J 1 base, with 7 bases left between them. Germline-derived CDR1 and CDR2 are MGHRA and YSYEKL. Written as DNA, the CDR3 is TGCGCCAGCAGCCAAGAGGCGGTTTCCTACAATGAGCAGTTCTTC. Its translation: CASSQEAVSYNEQFF.

The chain is built from TRBV28 and TRBJ1-1; weak D call: TRBD1 (5 bases). Germline loops: CDR1 MDHEN, CDR2 SYDVKM. The CDR3 runs 13 residues. Trimming took 2 bases from V and 6 from J, leaving 10 bases between them. CDR3: CASSLAREAEAFF. DNA for the CDR3: TGTGCCAGCAGTTTAGCCAGGGAGGCTGAAGCTTTCTTT.

The chain combines TRBV11-2 with TRBJ2-7; a weak D match, TRBD2 (5 bases). CDR1 SGHAT and CDR2 FQNNGV come from the germline V gene. Trimming pared 0 bases from V and 9 bases from J, leaving 6 bases between. The CDR3 covers 11 residues. For the CDR3, the DNA is TGTGCCAGCAGCTTAGACCGGGGGCAGTACTTC. Protein sequence: CASSLDRGQYF.

The V call is TRBV28, the J call TRBJ2-5; 7 positions agree with TRBD1. Germline V CDR1 and CDR2: MDHEN, SYDVKM. V dropped 6 bases and J dropped 1; count of bases not matched to a gene: 2. This CDR3 has 13 residues. This CDR3 reads CASRGTVQETQYF. The CDR3 DNA sequence: TGTGCCAGCAGGGGGACAGTCCAAGAGACCCAGTACTTC.

This clone appeared once. The chain is built from TRBV2 and TRBJ2-7; D is unresolved. The V gene lost 5 bases and the J gene lost 0 bases, with 8 bases spanning the gap. The CDR3 loop spans 13 amino acids. In germline, CDR1 is SNHLY, CDR2 FYNNEI. This chain's CDR3 is CASSTLSSYEQYF. CDR3 nucleotide sequence: TGTGCCAGCAGTACCCTAAGCTCCTACGAGCAGTACTTC.

The V call is TRBV7-2, the J call TRBJ2-2, with D possibly matching TRBD1 (5 bases). V was cut by 5 bases and J by 4 bases, with 14 bases left in between. CDR1 is SGHTA, CDR2 FQGNSA, per germline. The CDR3 length is 15 residues. The CDR3 sequence: CASSLDPTVTGELFF. In DNA form, the CDR3 reads TGTGCCAGCAGCCTTGACCCGACAGTCACCGGGGAGCTGTTTTTT.

This clone was seen more than once but under ten times. V and J are TRBV5-4 and TRBJ2-1, with 11 bases matching TRBD2. The CDR3 is made up of 16 amino acids. V lost 4 bases and J lost 2; bases outside the gene matches: 5. Germline CDR1 SGHNT, CDR2 YYREEE (reference sequence). CDR3 in DNA: TGTGCCAGCAGCGCCGGGACTAGCGGAACCTACAATGAGCAGTTCTTC. As protein: CASSAGTSGTYNEQFF.

This clone has just a few counts. The chain links TRBV10-3 to TRBJ1-5, with D perhaps TRBD1 (6 bases). CDR1 and CDR2 (germline): ENHRY, SYGVKD. This CDR3 has 13 amino acids. V was pared by 5 bases and J by 5 bases, with 10 bases between. The CDR3 coding sequence is TGTGCCATCAGTCAGGACAGACATCAGCCCCAGCATTTT. Translation gives CAISQDRHQPQHF.

The rearrangement joins TRBV9 to TRBJ2-7; 9 bases align to TRBD1. Germline V lookup: CDR1 SGDLS, CDR2 YYNGEE. V was pared by 3 bases and J by 4 bases, with 5 bases of the junction left unmatched. This CDR3 is 14 amino acids long. The CDR3: CASSGQGESYEQYF. The CDR3 coding sequence is TGTGCCAGCAGCGGACAGGGGGAAAGTTACGAGCAGTACTTC.

This clone has just one count. The chain employs TRBV10-3 and TRBJ2-2, with D possibly being TRBD2 (5 bases). Deletions cut 7 bases from V and 5 bases from J, with 8 bases between. The CDR3 totals 12 residues. Germline V CDR1 and CDR2: ENHRY, SYGVKD. CDR3: CAIKRGTGELFF. The DNA of the CDR3 is TGTGCCATCAAAAGAGGGACCGGGGAGCTGTTTTTT.

J is TRBJ2-5 and V is TRBV4-3; 9 nucleotides align to TRBD1. This CDR3 spans 15 amino acids. V trimming: 3 bases; J trimming: 4 bases; junction bases outside the gene matches: 6. Germline loops: CDR1 LGHNA, CDR2 YSLEER. CDR3 sequence (DNA): TGCGCCAGCAGCCATGGGGACAGGGTAGGAGAGACCCAGTACTTC. As protein: CASSHGDRVGETQYF.

The CDR3 is CASIRTDSYNEQFF. DNA of the CDR3: TGTGCCAGCATAAGGACAGACTCCTACAATGAGCAGTTCTTC. V gene TRBV28 combines with J gene TRBJ2-1; maybe TRBD1 (6 bases). The CDR3 extends over 14 amino acids. V was pared by 7 bases and J by 0 bases, with 10 bases between. Germline V gives CDR1 MDHEN, CDR2 SYDVKM.

The rearrangement uses TRBV18 and TRBJ2-7; D is possibly TRBD2 (5 bases). V lost 0 bases to trimming and J lost 2 bases, with 8 bases between them. Germline CDR1 is KGHSH and CDR2 is LQKENI. The CDR3 runs 14 residues. Here the CDR3 DNA reads TGTGCCAGCTCACCACCGAGGGTCACCTACGAGCAGTACTTC. It yields the protein CASSPPRVTYEQYF.

The count of this clone is one. This chain connects TRBV7-2 to TRBJ2-2; D remains ambiguous. The CDR3 length is 15 residues. Germline V gene data show CDR1 as SGHTA and CDR2 as FQGNSA. V was cut by 1 base and J by 2 bases, with 8 bases left in between. Here the CDR3 reads CASSLVATNTGELFF. CDR3 bases: TGTGCCAGCAGCTTAGTGGCAACCAACACCGGGGAGCTGTTTTTT.

The CDR3 DNA reads TGCGCCAGCAGCCCGAGCCGGGGTTGGGGTGAGCAGTACTTC. Its translation: CASSPSRGWGEQYF. The chain uses TRBV5-1 and TRBJ2-7, with D maybe TRBD2 (5 bases). Germline CDR1 SGHRS, CDR2 YFSETQ. V lost 4 bases and J lost 7, with 18 bases in between. The CDR3 has 14 amino acids.

This rearrangement joins TRBV30 to TRBJ2-5, with TRBD2 matching over 9 bases. The germline V gene encodes CDR1 GTSNPN and CDR2 SVGIG (reference sequence). The CDR3 is made up of 15 amino acids. Trimming removed 0 bases from V and 4 bases from J; junction bases left unmatched: 6. DNA of the CDR3: TGTGCCTGGAGTGTAGACGCGGGGGGGCGAGAGACCCAGTACTTC. Encoded protein: CAWSVDAGGRETQYF. Using reference TRBV30 and TRBJ2-5 for the parts outside the CDR3, the full variable domain is SQTIHQWPATLVQPVGSPLSLECTVEGTSNPNLYWYRQAAGRGLQLLFYSVGIGQISSEVPQNLSASRPQDRQFILSSKKLLLSDSGFYLCAWSVDAGGRETQYFGPGTRLLVL.

Note on this clone: The identical CDR3 is also encoded by other nucleotide sequences in the sample. The J gene is TRBJ2-6, the V gene TRBV4-3; D may be TRBD2 (5 bases). Per germline, CDR1 LGHNA and CDR2 YSLEER. Trimming cost V 0 bases and J 0 bases, with 6 bases left between them. The CDR3 is 16 residues long. CDR3 in amino acids: CASSQDAGSGANVLTF. In DNA, the CDR3 is TGCGCCAGCAGCCAAGACGCGGGCTCTGGGGCCAACGTCCTGACTTTC.

The V gene is TRBV30, the J gene TRBJ1-1; no definite D call. The CDR3 covers 13 residues. The V gene lost 3 bases and the J gene lost 0 bases, with 8 bases spanning the gap. Per germline, CDR1 GTSNPN and CDR2 SVGIG (reference sequence). CDR3 nucleotide sequence: TGTGCCTGGAGGCGGGCCATGAACACTGAAGCTTTCTTT. It yields the protein CAWRRAMNTEAFF.

Only a few counts were recorded for this clone. The rearrangement links TRBV27 to TRBJ2-5, with TRBD1 matching 8 bases. J was trimmed by 4 bases and V by 7 bases; bases with no gene match: 2. This CDR3 is built from 12 residues. Looked up from germline, CDR1 is MNHEY and CDR2 is SMNVEV (reference sequence). In DNA, the CDR3 is TGTGCCAGCACCCAGGGGGCAGAGACCCAGTACTTC. The encoded protein is CASTQGAETQYF.

Comment on this clone: Other DNA sequences of this sample code for an identical CDR3. The rearrangement links TRBV5-1 to TRBJ1-2; 10 bases line up with TRBD1. Losses at the gene ends were 3 bases for V and 4 bases for J; bases not matched to a gene: 0. Per the germline V gene, CDR1 is SGHRS and CDR2 is YFSETQ. The CDR3 contains 13 residues. The CDR3, as DNA: TGCGCCAGCAGCTGGGACAGGGGCTATGGCTACACCTTC. Translation: CASSWDRGYGYTF.

This clone has only one observation. This chain uses TRBV2 with TRBJ2-3; D is ambiguous. Trimming pared 6 bases from V and 1 base from J, leaving 14 bases between. From germline, CDR1 is SNHLY and CDR2 FYNNEI. The CDR3 extends over 15 amino acids. The CDR3 sequence: CASRSPVLRTDTQYF. In DNA, the CDR3 is TGTGCCAGCAGGAGTCCAGTACTACGCACAGATACGCAGTATTTT.

The rearrangement uses TRBV6-5 and TRBJ2-1; 7 bases line up with TRBD1. The CDR3 sequence is 15 residues long. Germline lookup yields CDR1 MNHEY and CDR2 SVGAGI. V dropped 0 bases and J dropped 7; count of bases not matched to a gene: 6. CDR3 residues: CASSYSQGSVNEQFF. The CDR3 region has the DNA TGTGCCAGCAGTTACTCACAGGGGTCAGTTAATGAGCAGTTCTTC.